A selection of T cell receptor beta chains follows, all from one sample in a study of response to subunit inactivated influenza vaccine. In TCRdb, the RT-PCR reads were re-called with MiXCR into one record per CDR3 protein. The top ten clones hold approximately 13% of a sample with more than 450,000 distinct CDR3 sequences, around 8% of them seen once. Sequences were derived from PBMCs from blood, sampled less than 30 months after vaccination. The source of these receptors is a man aged 50 to 69 who received an inactivated influenza vaccine. Both conserved end residues are part of each CDR3. The D gene is left open where the match is weak. Clone size is shown for a subset of rows, as once, few, many or a class of expanded clone.

J gene: TRBJ2-6
V gene: TRBV5-4
D gene: -
clone size: -
CDR3 protein: CASSATGQPSGANVLTF
CDR3 DNA: TGTGCCAGCAGCGCTACCGGACAGCCCTCTGGGGCCAACGTCCTGACTTTC

J gene: TRBJ2-1
V gene: TRBV20-1
D gene: -
clone size: -
CDR3 protein: CSARPGHYDEQFF
CDR3 DNA: TGCAGTGCTAGGCCGGGACATTACGATGAGCAGTTCTTC

J gene: TRBJ2-5
V gene: TRBV28
D gene: -
clone size: many
CDR3 protein: CASSLFGGGAGETQYF
CDR3 DNA: TGTGCCAGCAGTTTATTCGGAGGGGGCGCGGGAGAGACCCAGTACTTC

J gene: TRBJ2-6
V gene: TRBV7-2
D gene: -
clone size: many
CDR3 protein: CASSSVFSGANVLTF
CDR3 DNA: TGTGCCAGCAGTTCCGTCTTCTCTGGGGCCAACGTCCTGACTTTC

J gene: TRBJ2-3
V gene: TRBV5-1
D gene: TRBD1
clone size: many
CDR3 protein: CASSRGQTSTDTQYF
CDR3 DNA: TGCGCCAGCAGCCGGGGACAGACTAGCACAGATACGCAGTATTTT

J gene: TRBJ2-5
V gene: TRBV20-1
D gene: -
clone size: few
CDR3 protein: CSAPPLETQYF
CDR3 DNA: TGCAGTGCTCCCCCCCTAGAGACCCAGTACTTC

J gene: TRBJ2-4
V gene: TRBV12-3/TRBV12-4
D gene: -
clone size: many
CDR3 protein: CASSQGPLSIQYF
CDR3 DNA: TGTGCCAGCAGCCAGGGACCACTCAGCATTCAGTACTTC

J gene: TRBJ1-5
V gene: TRBV18
D gene: -
clone size: many
CDR3 protein: CASSPHRDQPQHF
CDR3 DNA: TGTGCCAGCTCACCGCACAGAGATCAGCCCCAGCATTTT

J gene: TRBJ2-3
V gene: TRBV20-1
D gene: TRBD2
clone size: -
CDR3 protein: CSARVGAGGRTDTQYF
CDR3 DNA: TGCAGTGCTAGAGTAGGAGCGGGAGGACGCACAGATACGCAGTATTTT

J gene: TRBJ2-3
V gene: TRBV7-2
D gene: -
clone size: -
CDR3 protein: CASRRSTPTDTQYF
CDR3 DNA: TGTGCCAGCAGACGGAGTACGCCCACAGATACGCAGTATTTT

J gene: TRBJ2-3
V gene: TRBV11-2
D gene: -
clone size: few
CDR3 protein: CASSPNRDTQYF
CDR3 DNA: TGTGCCAGCAGCCCCAATCGGGATACGCAGTATTTT

J gene: TRBJ1-5
V gene: TRBV21-1
D gene: -
clone size: -
CDR3 protein: CASDVGGGFNQPQHF
CDR3 DNA: TGTGCCAGCGACGTCGGGGGGGGTTTCAATCAGCCCCAGCATTTT

J gene: TRBJ1-1
V gene: TRBV20-1
D gene: -
clone size: -
CDR3 protein: CSAKEGQKEAFF
CDR3 DNA: TGCAGTGCTAAAGAGGGGCAAAAGGAAGCTTTCTTT

J gene: TRBJ2-7
V gene: TRBV5-6
D gene: TRBD1
clone size: many
CDR3 protein: CASSLEWGQGSSYEQYF
CDR3 DNA: TGTGCCAGCAGCTTGGAATGGGGACAGGGGAGCTCCTACGAGCAGTACTTC

J gene: TRBJ2-3
V gene: TRBV7-2
D gene: TRBD1
clone size: few
CDR3 protein: CASSSDRGWSDTQYF
CDR3 DNA: TGTGCCAGCAGCTCGGACAGGGGGTGGTCAGATACGCAGTATTTT

J gene: TRBJ2-5
V gene: TRBV18
D gene: TRBD2
clone size: -
CDR3 protein: CASSPVLAGGDTQYF
CDR3 DNA: TGTGCCAGCTCACCAGTCCTAGCGGGAGGAGATACCCAGTACTTC

J gene: TRBJ2-1
V gene: TRBV11-2
D gene: -
clone size: many
CDR3 protein: CASRGWGARYNEQFF
CDR3 DNA: TGTGCCAGCAGGGGTTGGGGGGCCCGGTACAATGAGCAGTTCTTC

J gene: TRBJ1-2
V gene: TRBV4-3
D gene: -
clone size: few
CDR3 protein: CASSQDSPRLGGYTF
CDR3 DNA: TGCGCCAGCAGCCAAGACTCTCCCAGACTAGGGGGCTACACCTTC

J gene: TRBJ2-2
V gene: TRBV28
D gene: TRBD1
clone size: -
CDR3 protein: CASTRQGETGELFF
CDR3 DNA: TGTGCCAGCACGAGACAGGGGGAGACCGGGGAGCTGTTTTTT

J gene: TRBJ2-1
V gene: TRBV20-1
D gene: TRBD2
clone size: -
CDR3 protein: CSASLLAGGVPYNEQFF
CDR3 DNA: TGCAGTGCTAGTCTCCTAGCGGGGGGCGTCCCCTACAATGAGCAGTTCTTC

J gene: TRBJ2-2
V gene: TRBV11-2
D gene: TRBD1
clone size: -
CDR3 protein: CASRRTGGASGELFF
CDR3 DNA: TGTGCCAGCAGACGGACAGGGGGCGCATCCGGGGAGCTGTTTTTT

J gene: TRBJ2-7
V gene: TRBV6-1
D gene: -
clone size: -
CDR3 protein: CAARVGDSYEQYF
CDR3 DNA: TGTGCCGCCCGGGTCGGGGACTCCTACGAGCAGTACTTC

J gene: TRBJ2-7
V gene: TRBV6-5
D gene: -
clone size: -
CDR3 protein: CASSYSGRLYEQYF
CDR3 DNA: TGTGCCAGCAGTTACTCTGGCAGACTCTACGAGCAGTACTTC

J gene: TRBJ2-7
V gene: TRBV29-1
D gene: TRBD1
clone size: many
CDR3 protein: CSVRDRVYEQYF
CDR3 DNA: TGCAGCGTCCGGGACAGGGTCTACGAGCAGTACTTC

J gene: TRBJ2-3
V gene: TRBV29-1
D gene: -
clone size: -
CDR3 protein: CSASTGWRTDTQYF
CDR3 DNA: TGCAGCGCCTCCACCGGGTGGCGAACAGATACGCAGTATTTT

J gene: TRBJ2-1
V gene: TRBV20-1
D gene: -
clone size: -
CDR3 protein: CSVRAVGLYNEQFF
CDR3 DNA: TGCAGTGTGCGAGCGGTGGGGCTCTACAATGAGCAGTTCTTC

J gene: TRBJ2-1
V gene: TRBV29-1
D gene: -
clone size: many
CDR3 protein: CSAAAGTLYNEQFF
CDR3 DNA: TGCAGCGCAGCCGCCGGGACCCTCTACAATGAGCAGTTCTTC

J gene: TRBJ1-4
V gene: TRBV6-1
D gene: -
clone size: many
CDR3 protein: CASSGWGEEKLFF
CDR3 DNA: TGTGCCAGCAGTGGATGGGGCGAGGAAAAACTGTTTTTT

J gene: TRBJ2-6
V gene: TRBV4-2
D gene: -
clone size: -
CDR3 protein: CASSQEPGTGANVLTF
CDR3 DNA: TGTGCCAGCAGCCAAGAACCAGGGACTGGGGCCAACGTCCTGACTTTC

J gene: TRBJ2-7
V gene: TRBV5-1
D gene: -
clone size: many
CDR3 protein: CASSGDSYEQYF
CDR3 DNA: TGCGCCAGCAGCGGGGACTCCTACGAGCAGTACTTC

J gene: TRBJ2-4
V gene: TRBV12-3/TRBV12-4
D gene: TRBD2
clone size: -
CDR3 protein: CASSSSQRELIRGAKNIQYF
CDR3 DNA: TGTGCCAGCAGCTCTTCCCAGCGGGAGTTAATTAGGGGAGCCAAAAACATTCAGTACTTC

J gene: TRBJ2-7
V gene: TRBV7-8
D gene: -
clone size: -
CDR3 protein: CATSSRGQRGEQYF
CDR3 DNA: TGTGCCACCAGTTCCCGGGGGCAGCGGGGCGAGCAGTACTTC

J gene: TRBJ2-3
V gene: TRBV20-1
D gene: -
clone size: -
CDR3 protein: CSARVVAGVGDTQYF
CDR3 DNA: TGCAGTGCTAGAGTGGTAGCAGGAGTCGGAGATACGCAGTATTTT

J gene: TRBJ2-2
V gene: TRBV6-5
D gene: TRBD2
clone size: -
CDR3 protein: CASSYSNSGGARTGELFF
CDR3 DNA: TGTGCCAGCAGTTACTCTAATAGCGGGGGGGCCCGAACCGGGGAGCTGTTTTTT

J gene: TRBJ2-7
V gene: TRBV5-5
D gene: -
clone size: -
CDR3 protein: CASSSGDSPYEQYF
CDR3 DNA: TGTGCCAGCAGCTCCGGAGATTCCCCCTACGAGCAGTACTTC

J gene: TRBJ2-7
V gene: TRBV6-5
D gene: -
clone size: -
CDR3 protein: CASSYSYNAAEQYF
CDR3 DNA: TGTGCCAGCAGTTACTCGTACAATGCGGCCGAGCAGTACTTC

J gene: TRBJ1-6
V gene: TRBV28
D gene: -
clone size: many
CDR3 protein: CASQFGSYNSPLHF
CDR3 DNA: TGTGCCAGTCAGTTCGGCTCCTATAATTCACCCCTCCACTTT

J gene: TRBJ2-3
V gene: TRBV15
D gene: TRBD2
clone size: few
CDR3 protein: CATSSSGRLTDTQYF
CDR3 DNA: TGTGCCACCAGCAGTAGCGGGAGACTCACAGATACGCAGTATTTT

J gene: TRBJ2-7
V gene: TRBV7-8
D gene: TRBD1
clone size: -
CDR3 protein: CASSRDRASSYEQYF
CDR3 DNA: TGTGCCAGCAGTAGGGACAGGGCGAGCTCCTACGAGCAGTACTTC

J gene: TRBJ2-5
V gene: TRBV7-9
D gene: -
clone size: -
CDR3 protein: CASSLAIQDNFQETQYF
CDR3 DNA: TGTGCCAGCAGCTTAGCGATCCAAGACAACTTCCAAGAGACCCAGTACTTC

J gene: TRBJ1-1
V gene: TRBV19
D gene: TRBD1
clone size: many
CDR3 protein: CASSMPGQAYTEAFF
CDR3 DNA: TGTGCCAGTAGTATGCCGGGACAGGCGTACACTGAAGCTTTCTTT

J gene: TRBJ2-3
V gene: TRBV12-3/TRBV12-4
D gene: -
clone size: -
CDR3 protein: CASSLIAGSRDTQYF
CDR3 DNA: TGTGCCAGCAGTTTAATTGCGGGGTCAAGGGATACGCAGTATTTT

J gene: TRBJ1-2
V gene: TRBV3-1
D gene: TRBD1
clone size: many
CDR3 protein: CAITRDRDLVRDGYTF
CDR3 DNA: TGTGCCATCACACGGGACAGGGATCTAGTGCGGGACGGCTACACCTTC

J gene: TRBJ2-3
V gene: TRBV24-1
D gene: -
clone size: -
CDR3 protein: CATEGVMADTQYF
CDR3 DNA: TGTGCCACCGAAGGGGTTATGGCGGATACGCAGTATTTT

J gene: TRBJ1-4
V gene: TRBV12-3/TRBV12-4
D gene: -
clone size: few
CDR3 protein: CASRTAGGSEKLFF
CDR3 DNA: TGTGCCAGCAGGACCGCAGGAGGAAGTGAAAAACTGTTTTTT

J gene: TRBJ2-3
V gene: TRBV9
D gene: TRBD2
clone size: many
CDR3 protein: CASSLGGAMWTDTQYF
CDR3 DNA: TGTGCCAGCAGCCTCGGGGGGGCCATGTGGACAGATACGCAGTATTTT

J gene: TRBJ1-6
V gene: TRBV6-5
D gene: -
clone size: few
CDR3 protein: CASSSRLSLNSPLHF
CDR3 DNA: TGTGCCAGCAGTTCCAGGCTGAGCTTAAATTCACCCCTCCACTTT

J gene: TRBJ2-2
V gene: TRBV18
D gene: -
clone size: many
CDR3 protein: CASSRNAARDTGELFF
CDR3 DNA: TGTGCCAGCTCACGCAATGCGGCCCGGGACACCGGGGAGCTGTTTTTT

J gene: TRBJ2-3
V gene: TRBV18
D gene: -
clone size: -
CDR3 protein: CASSSGGSRTDTQYF
CDR3 DNA: TGTGCCAGCTCTTCTGGGGGTAGCCGCACAGATACGCAGTATTTT

J gene: TRBJ1-5
V gene: TRBV30
D gene: -
clone size: -
CDR3 protein: CAWSVPGAFQPQHF
CDR3 DNA: TGTGCCTGGAGTGTACCAGGGGCGTTTCAGCCCCAGCATTTT

J gene: TRBJ2-3
V gene: TRBV20-1
D gene: -
clone size: -
CDR3 protein: CSASLRAGDTQYF
CDR3 DNA: TGCAGTGCTAGTCTGAGGGCGGGAGATACGCAGTATTTT

J gene: TRBJ2-1
V gene: TRBV28
D gene: TRBD2
clone size: -
CDR3 protein: CASSSSGVSSYNEQFF
CDR3 DNA: TGTGCCAGCAGTTCAAGCGGGGTGAGCTCCTACAATGAGCAGTTCTTC

J gene: TRBJ1-5
V gene: TRBV28
D gene: -
clone size: -
CDR3 protein: CATPGEGSDQPQHF
CDR3 DNA: TGTGCCACCCCCGGGGAGGGGTCAGATCAGCCCCAGCATTTT

J gene: TRBJ1-1
V gene: TRBV7-9
D gene: -
clone size: many
CDR3 protein: CASNAGQGSRAFF
CDR3 DNA: TGTGCCAGTAACGCTGGGCAGGGAAGTCGCGCTTTCTTT

J gene: TRBJ2-7
V gene: TRBV11-2
D gene: TRBD1
clone size: few
CDR3 protein: CASSFRQGQSYEQYF
CDR3 DNA: TGTGCCAGCAGCTTCCGACAGGGTCAATCCTACGAGCAGTACTTC

J gene: TRBJ2-2
V gene: TRBV12-3/TRBV12-4
D gene: -
clone size: many
CDR3 protein: CASSTRVGTGELFF
CDR3 DNA: TGTGCCAGCAGTACTAGAGTTGGCACCGGGGAGCTGTTTTTT

J gene: TRBJ2-3
V gene: TRBV6-5
D gene: -
clone size: few
CDR3 protein: CASSSSGSPTDTQYF
CDR3 DNA: TGTGCCAGCAGTTCATCGGGGTCCCCCACAGATACGCAGTATTTT

J gene: TRBJ2-2
V gene: TRBV5-5
D gene: -
clone size: -
CDR3 protein: CASSSPGRNPGELFF
CDR3 DNA: TGTGCCAGCAGCTCCCCGGGACGGAACCCCGGGGAGCTGTTTTTT

J gene: TRBJ2-1
V gene: TRBV5-6
D gene: -
clone size: -
CDR3 protein: CASIPGTGLGEQFF
CDR3 DNA: TGTGCCAGCATTCCGGGGACCGGGCTGGGTGAGCAGTTCTTC

J gene: TRBJ2-3
V gene: TRBV11-2
D gene: -
clone size: few
CDR3 protein: CASSLLSTDTQYF
CDR3 DNA: TGTGCCAGCAGCTTATTGTCAACAGATACGCAGTATTTT